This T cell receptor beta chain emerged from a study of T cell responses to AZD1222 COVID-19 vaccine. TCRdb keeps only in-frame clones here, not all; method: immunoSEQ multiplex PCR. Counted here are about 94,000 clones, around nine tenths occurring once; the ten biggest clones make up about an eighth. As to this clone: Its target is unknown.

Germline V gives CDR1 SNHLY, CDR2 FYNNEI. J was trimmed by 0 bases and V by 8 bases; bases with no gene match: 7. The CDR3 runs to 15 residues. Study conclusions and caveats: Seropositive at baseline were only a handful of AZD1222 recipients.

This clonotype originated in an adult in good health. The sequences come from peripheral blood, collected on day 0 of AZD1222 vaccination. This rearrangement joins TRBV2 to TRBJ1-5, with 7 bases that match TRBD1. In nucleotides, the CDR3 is TGTGCCAGCCTTCTTAGGGACAGTAGCAATCAGCCCCAGCATTTT. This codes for CASLLRDSSNQPQHF.